The 32 T cell receptor beta chains below come from one sample, sequenced in a study of cytomegalovirus exposure and HLA in healthy donors. The primer mix had 60 Vbeta and 13 Jbeta primers. Here immunoSEQ multiplex PCR was the method, and the copy in TCRdb shows in-frame clones only, minus some. The repertoire holds about 150,000 clones, almost 75% seen once, with 5% to 6.5% in the top ten. Sequences were obtained from PBMCs. These receptors were taken from a woman under 30 in good health and CMV-seropositive.

The chain recombines TRBV7-2 with TRBJ2-1, with 7 bases lining up with TRBD2. V trimming: 3 bases; J trimming: 3 bases; junction bases outside the gene matches: 2. This CDR3 contains 14 residues. Germline values: CDR1 SGHTA, CDR2 FQGNSA. The CDR3 here is CASSLGGNYNEQFF. Written as DNA, the CDR3 is TGTGCCAGCAGCTTGGGGGGGAACTACAATGAGCAGTTCTTC.

The chain has TRBV2 and TRBJ1-1; D is uncertain. V lost 8 bases and J 0 bases, leaving 7 bases between the germline ends. Germline lookup yields CDR1 SNHLY and CDR2 FYNNEI. The CDR3 spans 12 residues. The CDR3 region has the DNA TGTGCCAGCTTGGGAGTGAACACTGAAGCTTTCTTT. Its protein is CASLGVNTEAFF.

This chain links TRBV7-2 with TRBJ1-1; D might be TRBD1 (5 bases). The CDR3 consists of 13 residues. Germline CDR1 SGHTA, CDR2 FQGNSA. Trimming pared 4 bases from V and 4 bases from J, leaving 10 bases between. The DNA for the CDR3 is TGTGCCAGCAGCTCCCACGGGGGCACTGAAGCTTTCTTT. The encoded protein is CASSSHGGTEAFF. The whole variable domain, remainder taken from reference TRBV7-2 and TRBJ1-1, is GAGVSQSPSNKVTEKGKDVELRCDPISGHTALYWYRQSLGQGLEFLIYFQGNSAPDKSGLPSDRFSAERTGGSVSTLTIQRTQQEDSAVYLCASSSHGGTEAFFGQGTRLTVV.

The CDR3 loop is CASSSSGTPYNEQFF. The DNA of the CDR3 is TGTGCCAGCAGCTCCTCAGGGACACCCTACAATGAGCAGTTCTTC. The rearrangement joins TRBV7-3 to TRBJ2-1, with D maybe TRBD1 (6 bases). V was trimmed by 4 bases and J by 2 bases, leaving 12 bases between them. The CDR3 has 15 residues. Per germline, CDR1 SGHTA and CDR2 FQGTGA.

The V call is TRBV5-1, the J call TRBJ1-5; TRBD1 aligns across 8 bases. CDR3 length: 14 amino acids. Germline CDR1 and CDR2: SGHRS and YFSETQ. With V trimmed by 2 bases and J by 5 bases, 3 bases remained unmatched. CDR3 sequence: CASSFGQGDQPQHF. The CDR3 DNA follows: TGCGCCAGCAGCTTCGGACAGGGCGATCAGCCCCAGCATTTT.

The V gene is TRBV19, the J gene TRBJ2-1, with 10 bases matching TRBD2. With 8 bases clipped from V and 8 bases from J, the junction kept 12 bases outside the gene matches. Germline lookup yields CDR1 LNHDA and CDR2 SQIVND (reference sequence). This CDR3 spans 15 amino acids. The CDR3 bases are TGTGCCAGTGGAAGGCTAGCGGGGGTTGTCGATGAGCAGTTCTTC. Translating gives CASGRLAGVVDEQFF. Full variable domain (remainder filled in from reference TRBV19 and TRBJ2-1): DGGITQSPKYLFRKEGQNVTLSCEQNLNHDAMYWYRQDPGQGLRLIYYSQIVNDFQKGDIAEGYSVSREKKESFPLTVTSAQKNPTAFYLCASGRLAGVVDEQFFGPGTRLTVL.

This chain links TRBV11-2 with TRBJ1-3; a possible D gene is TRBD1 (6 bases). The V gene lost 5 bases and the J gene lost 4 bases, with 15 bases spanning the gap. CDR3 length equals 15 residues. CDR1 and CDR2 (germline): SGHAT, FQNNGV. Written as DNA, the CDR3 is TGTGCCAGCAGCGTACAGGGCGAGACGGGAAACACCATATATTTT. Its translation: CASSVQGETGNTIYF. The whole variable domain, remainder taken from reference TRBV11-2 and TRBJ1-3, is EAGVAQSPRYKIIEKRQSVAFWCNPISGHATLYWYQQILGQGPKLLIQFQNNGVVDDSQLPKDRFSAERLKGVDSTLKIQPAKLEDSAVYLCASSVQGETGNTIYFGEGSWLTVV.

This clone occurred a few times. The chain couples TRBV11-2 to TRBJ1-5; TRBD1 aligns across 7 bases. V gave up 5 bases and J gave up 0 bases; unmatched junction bases: 10. Germline V gene data show CDR1 as SGHAT and CDR2 as FQNNGV. The CDR3 is made up of 17 amino acids. The CDR3 loop is CASSIRDRLYSNQPQHF. CDR3 bases: TGTGCCAGCAGCATCCGGGACAGACTGTATAGCAATCAGCCCCAGCATTTT.

The chain employs TRBV7-6 and TRBJ2-2, with 8 bases aligning to TRBD2. This CDR3 comprises 16 residues. J lost 2 bases, V lost 7 bases, and 9 bases had no gene match. Germline V gene sequence: CDR1 SGHVS, CDR2 FNYEAQ. The CDR3 bases are TGTGCCAGCAAGCAGGAGCGGGGGTCCAACACCGGGGAGCTGTTTTTT. Translation gives CASKQERGSNTGELFF.

V is TRBV7-8 and J is TRBJ1-6; TRBD1 is a possible D gene (6 bases). The V end lost 2 bases, the J end lost 12 bases, and 11 bases lay between the germline ends. Germline lookup yields CDR1 SGHVS and CDR2 FQNEAQ. The CDR3 runs 13 residues. The CDR3 region has the DNA TGTGCCAGCAGCTTAAGGGGGTCCATACCCCTCCACTTT. It translates to CASSLRGSIPLHF.

The genes are TRBV7-9 and TRBJ2-6, with a weak D call TRBD2 (5 bases). V was trimmed by 4 bases and J by 1 base, leaving 14 bases between them. Germline V gives CDR1 SEHNR, CDR2 FQNEAQ (reference sequence). This CDR3 region has 17 residues. The CDR3 loop reads CASSYGPGSSGANVLTF. The DNA for the CDR3 is TGTGCCAGCAGCTACGGTCCGGGATCTTCTGGGGCCAACGTCCTGACTTTC.

The chain carries TRBV30 and TRBJ1-4, with TRBD1 matching 9 bases. This CDR3 has 15 amino acids. Germline V lookup: CDR1 GTSNPN, CDR2 SVGIG (reference sequence). V was pared by 8 bases and J by 0 bases, with 7 bases of the junction left unmatched. The CDR3 reads CASPGQGPTNEKLFF. CDR3 nucleotides: TGTGCCAGTCCGGGACAGGGACCAACTAATGAAAAACTGTTTTTT.

The chain uses TRBV18 and TRBJ1-1, with D possibly being TRBD1 (6 bases). The length of the CDR3 is 16 residues. Trimming stripped 4 bases from V and 1 base from J, with 16 bases between. The germline gives CDR1 KGHSH, CDR2 LQKENI. The CDR3 spells CASSLRAGAQNTEAFF. The DNA of the CDR3 is TGTGCCAGCTCACTGAGGGCAGGGGCACAGAACACTGAAGCTTTCTTT. The full variable domain, rest sourced from reference TRBV18 and TRBJ1-1, is NAGVMQNPRHLVRRRGQEARLRCSPMKGHSHVYWYRQLPEEGLKFMVYLQKENIIDESGMPKERFSAEFPKEGPSILRIQQVVRGDSAAYFCASSLRAGAQNTEAFFGQGTRLTVV.

The rearrangement joins TRBV4-2 to TRBJ1-2, with D tentatively TRBD1 (6 bases). CDR1 and CDR2 (germline): LGHNA, YNFKEQ. The CDR3 sequence is 16 residues long. Between the trimmed V and J ends, which lost 3 bases and 6 bases, there was a span of 20 bases. The CDR3 DNA sequence: TGTGCCAGCAGCCAGGATCAGGGGCTGAGGATCGATGGCTACACCTTC. Its protein is CASSQDQGLRIDGYTF.

This rearrangement joins TRBV5-1 to TRBJ1-2, with a tentative D call TRBD1 (6 bases). The CDR3 spans 14 residues. V was pared by 4 bases and J by 6 bases, with 16 bases between. From germline, CDR1 is SGHRS and CDR2 YFSETQ. CDR3 DNA: TGCGCCAGCAGCGTACAGGGCGCCGGGGATGGCTACACCTTC. Translation gives CASSVQGAGDGYTF.

CDR3 sequence: CASSRDRGHGNTIYF. The CDR3 region has the DNA TGTGCCAGCAGCCGGGACAGGGGGCATGGAAACACCATATATTTT. The rearrangement uses TRBV28 and TRBJ1-3, with TRBD1 matching 12 bases. Looked up from germline, CDR1 is MDHEN and CDR2 is SYDVKM. The CDR3 contains 15 residues. Unmatched junction bases numbered 3, after V lost 6 bases and J lost 3 bases.

CDR3 sequence (DNA): TGTGCCAGCCGGGAGACGTATGAAGCTTTCTTT. Encoded protein: CASRETYEAFF. The rearrangement joins TRBV7-9 to TRBJ1-1; D is uncertain. The V end was cut by 8 bases, the J end by 7 bases, with 11 bases between. CDR3 size: 11 residues. In germline, CDR1 is SEHNR, CDR2 FQNEAQ (reference sequence).

This chain connects TRBV13 to TRBJ1-2, with 8 bases lining up with TRBD1. The CDR3 totals 18 residues. The junction had 9 bases not matched to a gene; V was cut back by 0 bases and J by 0 bases. Germline V gene sequence: CDR1 PRHDT, CDR2 FYEKMQ (reference sequence). The CDR3 sequence is CASSLGSHQGASNYGYTF. The DNA of the CDR3 is TGTGCCAGCAGCTTAGGGAGTCATCAGGGGGCCTCTAACTATGGCTACACCTTC.

With respect to this clone: Other DNA sequences of this sample code for an identical CDR3. The chain joins TRBV10-3 to TRBJ2-7, with 7 nucleotides matching TRBD2. This CDR3 is built from 18 residues. CDR1 and CDR2 (germline): ENHRY, SYGVKD. Trimming removed 6 bases from V and 5 bases from J; junction bases left unmatched: 22. The CDR3 is CAIRGASGGPQILHEQYF. The CDR3 nucleotides are TGTGCCATCAGGGGAGCTAGCGGAGGGCCGCAAATCCTTCACGAGCAGTACTTC.

The genes are TRBV2 and TRBJ2-7; possibly TRBD1 for D (6 bases). Looked up from germline, CDR1 is SNHLY and CDR2 is FYNNEI. The ends were cut back, 7 bases at V and 3 bases at J, with 13 bases in the middle. The CDR3 is made up of 13 amino acids. CDR3 in amino acids: CASTGTTDYEQYF. Here the CDR3 DNA reads TGTGCCAGCACCGGGACAACCGACTACGAGCAGTACTTC.

This clone has just a few counts. The gene calls are TRBV28 and TRBJ2-7; 12 bases agree with TRBD2. J gave up 4 bases and V 5 bases, and 3 bases lay outside the gene matches. This CDR3 has 14 amino acids. Looked up from germline, CDR1 is MDHEN and CDR2 is SYDVKM. DNA of the CDR3: TGTGCCAGCAGTCCCGGGACTAGCGGGTACGAGCAGTACTTC. This codes for CASSPGTSGYEQYF.

This clone has only one observation. The chain carries TRBV7-2 and TRBJ1-1; 9 bases are a match to TRBD1. Unmatched junction bases numbered 8, after V lost 5 bases and J lost 4 bases. Germline V lookup: CDR1 SGHTA, CDR2 FQGNSA. CDR3 size: 15 residues. CDR3 amino acids: CASSLTTGGSTEAFF. CDR3 DNA: TGTGCCAGCAGCCTGACGACAGGGGGAAGCACTGAAGCTTTCTTT.

This clone was seen only once. The rearrangement uses TRBV28 and TRBJ2-7; 9 bases are a match to TRBD1. This CDR3 is 14 amino acids long. The germline gives CDR1 MDHEN, CDR2 SYDVKM. Losses at the gene ends were 6 bases for V and 6 bases for J; bases not matched to a gene: 9. CDR3 sequence: CASRIGDRVPEQYF. CDR3 sequence (DNA): TGTGCCAGCAGAATTGGGGACAGGGTGCCCGAGCAGTACTTC.

The chain uses TRBV7-9 and TRBJ1-2; no clear D gene. V was pared by 5 bases and J by 6 bases, with 22 bases between. Germline lookup yields CDR1 SEHNR and CDR2 FQNEAQ (reference sequence). The CDR3 is 16 residues long. CDR3 bases: TGTGCCAGCAGCCCCCGGAAGTCGCTTGAGGGTGATGGCTACACCTTC. It is translated as CASSPRKSLEGDGYTF. Combining the CDR3 with reference TRBV7-9 and TRBJ1-2 gives the whole variable domain DTGVSQNPRHKITKRGQNVTFRCDPISEHNRLYWYRQTLGQGPEFLTYFQNEAQLEKSRLLSDRFSAERPKGSFSTLEIQRTEQGDSAMYLCASSPRKSLEGDGYTFGSGTRLTVV.

V gene TRBV29-1 combines with J gene TRBJ2-7; possibly TRBD1 for D (5 bases). This CDR3 spans 14 amino acids. V was clipped by 7 bases and J by 3 bases, with 19 bases between them. The germline CDR1 and CDR2 sequences are SQVTM and ANQGSEA. The CDR3 sequence is CSAIPTAGFYEQYF. In nucleotides, the CDR3 is TGCAGCGCCATCCCCACCGCAGGGTTCTACGAGCAGTACTTC.

This chain joins TRBV6-5 and TRBJ2-5; D may be TRBD2 (6 bases). Between the trimmed V and J ends, which lost 6 bases and 5 bases, there was a span of 19 bases. Looked up from germline, CDR1 is MNHEY and CDR2 is SVGAGI. The CDR3 sequence is 15 residues long. The CDR3: CASSPAGTSMETQYF. The CDR3 nucleotides read TGTGCCAGCAGCCCGGCCGGGACTTCAATGGAGACCCAGTACTTC.

The chain employs TRBV4-2 and TRBJ2-7; 8 nucleotides line up with TRBD2. Germline V gene data show CDR1 as LGHNA and CDR2 as YNFKEQ. The CDR3 consists of 16 residues. V was pared by 0 bases and J by 4 bases, with 8 bases of the junction left unmatched. The CDR3 spells CASSQEGTSGVYEQYF. DNA of the CDR3: TGTGCCAGCAGCCAAGAGGGCACTAGCGGTGTATACGAGCAGTACTTC.

Only one count was recorded for this clone. This sequence joins TRBV6-5 and TRBJ2-7; 7 bases line up with TRBD1. Germline V lookup: CDR1 MNHEY, CDR2 SVGAGI. The CDR3 totals 15 residues. The V and J ends lost 2 bases and 1 base, in that order; junction bases with no gene match: 5. The CDR3 protein is CASSYESTGSYEQYF. DNA for the CDR3: TGTGCCAGCAGTTACGAATCGACAGGGTCCTACGAGCAGTACTTC.

The genes are TRBV15 and TRBJ2-6, with TRBD2 identical over 11 bases. Trimming took 1 base from V and 0 from J; bases not matched to a gene: 5. The CDR3 loop spans 19 amino acids. The germline V gene has CDR1 LNHNV and CDR2 YYDKDF (reference sequence). CDR3 protein: CATSRATSGIVSGANVLTF. The CDR3 DNA reads TGTGCCACCAGCAGAGCGACTAGCGGGATCGTCTCTGGGGCCAACGTCCTGACTTTC.

V usage is TRBV11-2 and J usage is TRBJ2-7; 8 bases match TRBD1. CDR3 length: 17 amino acids. J was trimmed by 7 bases and V by 3 bases; bases with no gene match: 17. Germline-derived CDR1 and CDR2 are SGHAT and FQNNGV. In DNA form, the CDR3 reads TGTGCCAGCAGCTTGCTCTCTCTCTCGGACAGGGCGCGGGAGCAGTACTTC. Protein: CASSLLSLSDRAREQYF.

This sequence joins TRBV7-2 and TRBJ1-2; 7 positions match TRBD1. Germline CDR1 reads SGHTA; CDR2 reads FQGNSA. The CDR3 loop spans 16 amino acids. Losses at the gene ends were 0 bases for V and 5 bases for J; bases not matched to a gene: 9. CDR3 sequence reads: CASSLAKPGQPYGYTF. For the CDR3, the DNA is TGTGCCAGCAGCTTAGCGAAACCGGGACAGCCTTATGGCTACACCTTC.

The chain carries TRBV11-1 and TRBJ1-1; D uncertain. The ends were cut back, 5 bases at V and 0 bases at J, with 10 bases in the middle. Germline assignment: CDR1 SGHAT and CDR2 FQDESV (reference sequence). This CDR3 is 14 amino acids long. CDR3 loop: CASSPGTVNTEAFF. The DNA of the CDR3 is TGTGCCAGCAGCCCCGGAACAGTGAACACTGAAGCTTTCTTT. The full variable domain, its missing parts supplied by reference TRBV11-1 and TRBJ1-1, is EAEVAQSPRYKITEKSQAVAFWCDPISGHATLYWYRQILGQGPELLVQFQDESVVDDSQLPKDRFSAERLKGVDSTLKIQPAELGDSAMYLCASSPGTVNTEAFFGQGTRLTVV.